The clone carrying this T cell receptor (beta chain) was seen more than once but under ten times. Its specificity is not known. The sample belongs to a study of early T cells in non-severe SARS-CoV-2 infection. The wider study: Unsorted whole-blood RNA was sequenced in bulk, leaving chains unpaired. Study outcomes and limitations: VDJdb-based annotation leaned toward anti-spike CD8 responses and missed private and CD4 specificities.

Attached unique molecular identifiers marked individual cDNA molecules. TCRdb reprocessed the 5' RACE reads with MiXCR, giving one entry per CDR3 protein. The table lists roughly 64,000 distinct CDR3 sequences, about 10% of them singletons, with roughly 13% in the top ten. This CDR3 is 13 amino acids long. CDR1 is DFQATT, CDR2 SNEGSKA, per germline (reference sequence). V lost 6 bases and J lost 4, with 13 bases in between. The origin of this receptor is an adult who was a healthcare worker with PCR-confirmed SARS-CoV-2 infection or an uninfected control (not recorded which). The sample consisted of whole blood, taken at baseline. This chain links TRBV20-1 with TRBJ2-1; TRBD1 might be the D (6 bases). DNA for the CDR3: TGCAGTGCAGGGGGTCTACGTTACAATGAGCAGTTCTTC. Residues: CSAGGLRYNEQFF.